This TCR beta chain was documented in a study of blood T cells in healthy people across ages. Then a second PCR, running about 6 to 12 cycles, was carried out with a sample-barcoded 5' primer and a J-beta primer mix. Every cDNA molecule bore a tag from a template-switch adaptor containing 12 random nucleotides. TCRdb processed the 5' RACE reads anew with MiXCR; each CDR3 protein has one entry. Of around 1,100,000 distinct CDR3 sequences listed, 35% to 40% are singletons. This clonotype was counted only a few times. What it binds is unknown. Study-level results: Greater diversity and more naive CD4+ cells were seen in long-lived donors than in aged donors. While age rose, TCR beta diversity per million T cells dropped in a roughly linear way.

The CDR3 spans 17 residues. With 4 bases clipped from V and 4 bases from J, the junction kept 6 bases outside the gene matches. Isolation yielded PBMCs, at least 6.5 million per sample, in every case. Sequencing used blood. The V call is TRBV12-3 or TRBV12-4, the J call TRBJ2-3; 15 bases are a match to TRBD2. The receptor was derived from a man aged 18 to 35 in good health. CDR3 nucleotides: TGTGCCAGCAGTTGGACTAGCGGGGGGGCCGGTGCAGATACGCAGTATTTT. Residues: CASSWTSGGAGADTQYF.